One and the same sample provided the 19 T cell receptor beta chains below, sequenced in a study of cytomegalovirus exposure and HLA in healthy donors. Primers: 60 Vbeta forward and 13 Jbeta reverse. The repertoire was sequenced with immunoSEQ multiplex PCR; TCRdb's copy has only in-frame clones and lacks some. The sample shows more than 95,000 clones, under 90% of them seen only once. The sample taken for sequencing was PBMCs. The receptors here all came from a woman aged 30 to 39 in good health and CMV-seronegative.

The chain carries TRBV20-1 and TRBJ2-3; no definite D call. Germline CDR1 is DFQATT and CDR2 is SNEGSKA (reference sequence). Deletions cut 6 bases from V and 2 bases from J, with 6 bases between. The CDR3 spans 11 residues. CDR3 in amino acids: CSATFTDTQYF. CDR3 coding DNA: TGCAGTGCCACATTCACAGATACGCAGTATTTT.

The chain is built from TRBV27 and TRBJ2-7; possible D gene TRBD2, 5 bases. This CDR3 comprises 16 residues. Germline CDR1 is MNHEY and CDR2 is SMNVEV (reference sequence). V lost 7 bases to trimming and J lost 0 bases, with 19 bases between them. CDR3 nucleotides: TGTGCCAGCATTTTGATGAGGGTGGATGGCTCCTACGAGCAGTACTTC. Translated, it gives CASILMRVDGSYEQYF.

The V and J genes are TRBV28 and TRBJ2-7, with 11 nucleotides matching TRBD2. Germline loops: CDR1 MDHEN, CDR2 SYDVKM. This CDR3 contains 16 residues. V was pared by 3 bases and J by 1 base, with 5 bases of the junction left unmatched. The CDR3 reads CASSFGRLAGSYEQYF. The CDR3 nucleotides are TGTGCCAGCAGTTTTGGGCGACTAGCGGGGTCCTACGAGCAGTACTTC.

The chain joins TRBV7-2 to TRBJ2-1; D gene uncertain. The V gene's germline CDR1 is SGHTA and CDR2 FQGNSA. The CDR3 covers 16 residues. The V and J ends lost 2 bases and 8 bases respectively, with 19 bases between them. The CDR3 sequence is CASSLTRLVVGDEQFF. The DNA of the CDR3 is TGTGCCAGCAGCTTAACCCGGCTAGTGGTAGGCGATGAGCAGTTCTTC.

This clone appeared a single time. The V gene is TRBV28, the J gene TRBJ1-6, with D unresolved. The CDR3 has 13 amino acids. CDR1 MDHEN and CDR2 SYDVKM come from the germline V gene. CDR3 loop: CVSRRLGSSPLHF. DNA for the CDR3: TGTGTCTCGAGGCGATTGGGGAGTTCACCCCTCCACTTT.

The V call is TRBV30, the J call TRBJ1-2; no clear D gene. The CDR3 is 13 amino acids. Trimming shortened V by 0 bases and J by 8 bases, and 13 bases separated the two germline ends. Germline loops: CDR1 GTSNPN, CDR2 SVGIG (reference sequence). CDR3 sequence reads: CAWSVRQASGYTF. The CDR3 DNA follows: TGTGCCTGGAGTGTAAGGCAGGCATCGGGCTACACCTTC.

The CDR3 spells CASSASGTGGHEQYF. In nucleotides, the CDR3 is TGTGCCAGCAGTGCTTCCGGGACAGGGGGCCACGAGCAGTACTTC. The gene calls are TRBV6-1 and TRBJ2-7; 12 bases are shared with TRBD1. The V gene end was trimmed by 4 bases and the J gene end by 5 bases; junction bases not matched to a gene: 6. The CDR3 loop spans 15 amino acids. Germline CDR1 is MNHNS and CDR2 is SASEGT.

This sequence joins TRBV5-4 and TRBJ1-2; the D is unclear. CDR1 and CDR2 (germline): SGHNT, YYREEE (reference sequence). The V end lost 4 bases, the J end lost 6 bases, and 19 bases lay between the germline ends. The CDR3 is 15 residues long. The CDR3 nucleotides read TGTGCCAGCAGCCCCGGGGAACCATCGAGGGATGGCTACACCTTC. Amino acid sequence: CASSPGEPSRDGYTF.

The rearrangement links TRBV9 to TRBJ2-1; 10 nucleotides align to TRBD2. This CDR3 comprises 17 residues. From germline, CDR1 is SGDLS and CDR2 YYNGEE. The V and J ends lost 0 bases and 0 bases, in that order; junction bases with no gene match: 3. The CDR3 DNA sequence: TGTGCCAGCAGCGTAGGGGTAGCGGGAGGCTCCTACAATGAGCAGTTCTTC. Protein product: CASSVGVAGGSYNEQFF. The variable domain in full, completed from reference TRBV9 and TRBJ2-1, reads DSGVTQTPKHLITATGQRVTLRCSPRSGDLSVYWYQQSLDQGLQFLIQYYNGEERAKGNILERFSAQQFPDLHSELNLSSLELGDSALYFCASSVGVAGGSYNEQFFGPGTRLTVL.

This clone was found once. CDR3 DNA: TGTGCCAGCAGCTCAAGACTAGCTCTCGGGCAGTACTTC. Protein product: CASSSRLALGQYF. This chain joins TRBV11-2 and TRBJ2-7, with 7 bases aligning to TRBD2. CDR3 length equals 13 residues. The V gene end was trimmed by 4 bases and the J gene end by 9 bases; junction bases not matched to a gene: 9. Germline CDR1 is SGHAT and CDR2 is FQNNGV. The variable domain in full, with the rest retrieved from reference TRBV11-2 and TRBJ2-7, is EAGVAQSPRYKIIEKRQSVAFWCNPISGHATLYWYQQILGQGPKLLIQFQNNGVVDDSQLPKDRFSAERLKGVDSTLKIQPAKLEDSAVYLCASSSRLALGQYFGPGTRLTVT.

The V and J genes are TRBV4-1 and TRBJ1-4; weak D call: TRBD1 (6 bases). The CDR3 runs 17 residues. Germline-derived CDR1 and CDR2 are MGHRA and YSYEKL. Deletions cut 4 bases from V and 7 bases from J, with 22 bases between. CDR3 in amino acids: CASSPPAIQGLTEKLFF. The DNA of the CDR3 is TGCGCCAGCAGCCCTCCTGCCATACAGGGATTAACTGAAAAACTGTTTTTT.

This clone has just a few counts. V usage is TRBV5-1 and J usage is TRBJ2-5; 13 bases map to TRBD2. Per germline, CDR1 SGHRS and CDR2 YFSETQ. The CDR3 extends over 15 amino acids. The V segment lost 6 bases and the J segment 2 bases; nucleotides outside the gene matches: 4. CDR3 DNA sequence: TGCGCCAGCACCTTACTAGCGGGAGGGCAAGAGACCCAGTACTTC. Translating it yields CASTLLAGGQETQYF.

The chain links TRBV19 to TRBJ1-1; tentative D call: TRBD1 (5 bases). Germline CDR1 is LNHDA and CDR2 is SQIVND (reference sequence). The CDR3 sequence is 14 residues long. With 5 bases removed from V and 5 bases from J, the gap between germline ends came to 15 bases. CDR3 in DNA: TGTGCCAGTAGTCTTAATCCGGGGGGAACTGAAGCTTTCTTT. It is translated as CASSLNPGGTEAFF.

The V gene is TRBV9, the J gene TRBJ1-5, with D possibly TRBD1 on 6 matching bases. V lost 0 bases and J lost 3, with 10 bases in between. Germline CDR1 and CDR2: SGDLS and YYNGEE. The CDR3 contains 15 residues. The CDR3 DNA sequence: TGTGCCAGCAGCGTAGAGGGGACACCCAATCAGCCCCAGCATTTT. This sequence encodes CASSVEGTPNQPQHF.

The chain is built from TRBV10-3 and TRBJ2-1, with 7 nucleotides matching TRBD1. Germline V gene lookup returns CDR1 ENHRY and CDR2 SYGVKD. Germline trimming cut 4 bases from V and 6 bases from J; bases unmatched to any gene: 3. This CDR3 has 13 residues. The CDR3 loop reads CAISGTGGNEQFF. Here the CDR3 DNA reads TGTGCCATCAGTGGGACAGGTGGCAATGAGCAGTTCTTC.

The V call is TRBV7-2, the J call TRBJ2-1, with a weak D call TRBD1 (6 bases). The V end lost 5 bases, the J end lost 6 bases, and 14 bases lay between the germline ends. This CDR3 has 14 residues. CDR1 SGHTA and CDR2 FQGNSA come from the germline V gene. Written as DNA, the CDR3 is TGTGCCAGCAGCCCACAGGGTACGGGCAATGAGCAGTTCTTC. Translating it yields CASSPQGTGNEQFF.

V gene TRBV10-3 combines with J gene TRBJ1-5; 8 bases align to TRBD1. The CDR3 has 15 amino acids. Losses at the gene ends were 0 bases for V and 5 bases for J; bases not matched to a gene: 3. From germline, CDR1 is ENHRY and CDR2 SYGVKD. The CDR3 DNA reads TGTGCCATCAGTGAGTCGGCAGGGGGCCATCAGCCCCAGCATTTT. Encoded protein: CAISESAGGHQPQHF.

As regards this clone: The junction departs from the called germline gene at one end, perhaps through a read error. V gene TRBV7-9 combines with J gene TRBJ2-7, with a possible D match to TRBD1 (6 bases). Germline V gives CDR1 SEHNR, CDR2 FQNEAQ (reference sequence). The CDR3 consists of 16 residues. The CDR3 sequence is CSSSLGPIDRSYEQYF. The CDR3 DNA reads as TGTTCCAGCAGCTTAGGGCCGATTGACAGGTCCTACGAGCAGTACTTC.

The chain joins TRBV11-2 to TRBJ1-2; 10 bases match TRBD1. Germline V gene data show CDR1 as SGHAT and CDR2 as FQNNGV. The CDR3 is 15 amino acids. V dropped 5 bases and J dropped 3; count of bases not matched to a gene: 6. Here the CDR3 reads CASSPGTGVDYGYTF. The CDR3 DNA follows: TGTGCCAGCAGCCCGGGGACAGGGGTCGACTATGGCTACACCTTC.